This is a list of T cell receptor beta chains from one sample in a study of CD8 T cells in ankylosing spondylitis. TCRdb re-called the 5' RACE reads through MiXCR, storing one row per CDR3 protein. This sample has under 550,000 distinct CDR3 sequences, with roughly 26% found just once. Sequencing was done on a sample of blood, either unsorted or a sorted T cell fraction (not recorded which). All receptors come from a male donor with ankylosing spondylitis. Both conserved end residues are part of each CDR3. A D gene is named only where the DNA matches it firmly. Clone size is given for some rows only: seen once, a few or many times, or a class if the clone is expanded.

CSAPGTGRYNEQFF	TGCAGTGCTCCGGGGACAGGGAGATACAATGAGCAGTTCTTC	14	TRBD1	TRBV20-1	TRBJ2-1	few
CASSSQGAGGADEKLFF	TGTGCCAGCAGCTCACAGGGGGCTGGAGGCGCGGATGAAAAACTGTTTTTT	17	TRBD1	TRBV7-9	TRBJ1-4	NA
CASSQALAGGSYNEQFF	TGTGCCAGCAGCCAAGCCCTAGCGGGAGGTTCCTACAATGAGCAGTTCTTC	17	TRBD2	TRBV3-1	TRBJ2-1	NA
CSARADWYNEQFF	TGCAGTGCTAGAGCGGACTGGTACAATGAGCAGTTCTTC	13	NA	TRBV20-1	TRBJ2-1	NA
CASSYLGRDGYEQYF	TGTGCCAGCAGCTACCTAGGCCGGGATGGCTACGAGCAGTACTTC	15	NA	TRBV7-2	TRBJ2-7	NA
CASSLDLGVTDTQYF	TGTGCCAGCAGCTTAGATCTGGGGGTCACAGATACGCAGTATTTT	15	NA	TRBV11-2	TRBJ2-3	NA
CASSPQAYQETQYF	TGTGCCAGCTCACCACAGGCGTACCAAGAGACCCAGTACTTC	14	NA	TRBV18	TRBJ2-5	NA
CSASLRWGGVGPDTQYF	TGCAGTGCTAGTCTTCGCTGGGGAGGGGTGGGGCCAGATACGCAGTATTTT	17	TRBD2	TRBV20-1	TRBJ2-3	NA
CASSLEGASTEAFF	TGTGCCAGCAGCTTAGAGGGGGCGAGCACTGAAGCTTTCTTT	14	TRBD1	TRBV7-9	TRBJ1-1	NA
CASTTVGASTGELFF	TGTGCCAGCACCACTGTGGGAGCGAGCACCGGGGAGCTGTTTTTT	15	NA	TRBV28	TRBJ2-2	few
CASIPTGDVNTEAFF	TGTGCCAGCATACCTACAGGGGACGTGAACACTGAAGCTTTCTTT	15	TRBD1	TRBV9	TRBJ1-1	few
CSGIGGQETQYF	TGCAGTGGGATAGGGGGCCAGGAGACCCAGTACTTC	12	TRBD1	TRBV20-1	TRBJ2-5	few
CSGSSGTSYETQYF	TGCAGTGGCAGCAGCGGGACCTCATATGAGACCCAGTACTTC	14	TRBD2	TRBV20-1	TRBJ2-5	few
CSVEDPLAGRGYEQYF	TGCAGCGTTGAAGATCCCCTAGCGGGAAGGGGCTACGAGCAGTACTTC	16	TRBD2	TRBV29-1	TRBJ2-7	few
CASSQDLTGRTNEKLFF	TGTGCCAGCAGCCAAGATTTGACAGGGCGAACTAATGAAAAACTGTTTTTT	17	TRBD1	TRBV4-2	TRBJ1-4	NA
CASSYSWRSTDTQYF	TGTGCCAGCAGTTACTCGTGGCGCAGCACAGATACGCAGTATTTT	15	NA	TRBV6-5	TRBJ2-3	NA
CATSDLSAGSSNEQFF	TGTGCCACCAGTGATTTGTCCGCGGGATCGAGCAATGAGCAGTTCTTC	16	NA	TRBV24-1	TRBJ2-1	few
CSVARGGGNEQFF	TGCAGCGTTGCTCGTGGGGGAGGGAATGAGCAGTTCTTC	13	TRBD2	TRBV29-1	TRBJ2-1	NA
CASSFGLLPQETQYF	TGTGCCAGCAGCTTTGGACTCCTCCCCCAAGAGACCCAGTACTTC	15	NA	TRBV7-8	TRBJ2-5	many
CSVVGGWAGETQYF	TGCAGCGTTGTTGGCGGGTGGGCGGGGGAGACCCAGTACTTC	14	NA	TRBV29-1	TRBJ2-5	NA
CASSSRRESGDSPLHF	TGTGCCAGCAGCTCACGCCGAGAAAGCGGGGATTCACCCCTCCACTTT	16	NA	TRBV7-9	TRBJ1-6	few
CASSTGVGELFF	TGTGCCAGTAGTACGGGGGTCGGGGAGCTGTTTTTT	12	NA	TRBV19	TRBJ2-2	few
CASKTGWYTGELFF	TGTGCCAGCAAGACGGGATGGTACACCGGGGAGCTGTTTTTT	14	NA	TRBV6-1	TRBJ2-2	few
CASSLVSGHLNTEAFF	TGTGCCAGCAGCTTAGTCTCTGGGCATCTGAACACTGAAGCTTTCTTT	16	NA	TRBV7-8	TRBJ1-1	many
CASSLPSGRATDTQYF	TGCGCCAGCAGCCTCCCTAGCGGGAGGGCTACAGATACTCAGTATTTT	16	TRBD2	TRBV5-1	TRBJ2-3	NA
CASSLARRASGSQETQYF	TGCGCCAGCAGCTTGGCAAGAAGGGCTAGCGGGAGTCAAGAGACCCAGTACTTC	18	TRBD2	TRBV5-1	TRBJ2-5	NA
CASSSGLAIYEQYF	TGCGCCAGCAGTTCGGGACTAGCAATCTACGAGCAGTACTTC	14	TRBD2	TRBV5-1	TRBJ2-7	NA
CASSSDRDTEAFF	TGTGCCAGCAGTTCGGACAGGGACACTGAAGCTTTCTTT	13	TRBD1	TRBV2	TRBJ1-1	NA
CASSYPGLLGSGANVLTF	TGTGCCAGCAGTTACCCGGGACTCCTGGGATCTGGGGCCAACGTCCTGACTTTC	18	NA	TRBV6-2/TRBV6-3	TRBJ2-6	NA
CASSLRGPNEKLFF	TGCGCCAGCAGCTTGAGGGGGCCTAATGAAAAACTGTTTTTT	14	TRBD1	TRBV5-1	TRBJ1-4	few
CASSPPEAAKAFF	TGTGCCAGCAGTCCCCCCGAGGCCGCCAAAGCTTTCTTT	13	NA	TRBV27	TRBJ1-1	NA
CALRGSGEQGNTIYF	TGCGCCCTACGGGGGTCGGGGGAACAAGGAAACACCATATATTTT	15	NA	TRBV27	TRBJ1-3	once